Described below is a single T cell receptor beta chain sequence and its context. The read halts 3 residues ahead of the CDR3 end, with the missing end drawn from the germline J gene. Data came from immunoSEQ multiplex PCR; TCRdb stores just in-frame clones and leaves some out. This table holds some 41,000 clones. This specimen belongs to a study of T cells in women clearing cervical HPV infection. There are 16 residues in the CDR3. The germline V gene encodes CDR1 LGHDT and CDR2 YNNKEL (reference sequence). Germline trimming cut 4 bases from V and 4 bases from J; bases unmatched to any gene: 4. The origin of this receptor is a woman aged 18 to 75 with a cervical HPV16 infection that either progressed to CIN3+ or cleared (not recorded which). The sequencing sample was made of blood buffy coat. The chain joins TRBV3-1 (or the pseudogene TRBV3-2) to TRBJ2-1; 13 positions agree with TRBD2. The CDR3 sequence: CASSLMGLAGYNEQFF. The covered CDR3 bases are TGTGCCAGCAGCCTAATGGGACTAGCGGGATACAATGAG.